A selection of T cell receptor beta chains follows, all from one sample in a study of lymphopenia after photon versus proton radiotherapy. The data were produced by immunoSEQ multiplex PCR, yet TCRdb's version contains in-frame clones alone and is incomplete. The table has some 27,000 clones, about 87% seen once. The input for sequencing was peripheral blood, taken from a patient treated with photon-based radiotherapy. The receptors were sampled from a man between 45 and 60 years old with gastric cancer. The CDR3 runs from the conserved cysteine through the conserved F or W. A D gene is named only where the DNA matches it firmly. Only some rows state a clone size, as once, few, many or a class for expanded clones.

clone size	D gene	V gene	J gene	CDR3 protein	CDR3 DNA
few	NA	TRBV27	TRBJ1-6	CASSFGGDSPLHF	TGTGCCAGCAGTTTCGGGGGTGATTCACCCCTCCACTTT
NA	TRBD1	TRBV7-9	TRBJ2-4	CASSLLGQRKKNIQYF	TGTGCCAGCAGCTTACTGGGACAGCGTAAGAAAAACATTCAGTACTTC
NA	NA	TRBV9	TRBJ2-5	CASSGGGYETQYF	TGTGCCAGCAGTGGCGGGGGCTATGAGACCCAGTACTTC
NA	NA	TRBV7-3	TRBJ2-3	CASSAGLGTDTQYF	TGTGCCAGCAGCGCAGGGTTAGGGACAGATACGCAGTATTTT
NA	NA	TRBV29-1	TRBJ2-5	CSVETGLKETQYF	TGCAGCGTTGAAACCGGGTTGAAAGAGACCCAGTACTTC
NA	NA	TRBV27	TRBJ2-7	CASSSLSGHEQYF	TGTGCCAGCAGTTCCCTATCAGGCCACGAGCAGTACTTC
NA	TRBD1	TRBV6-1	TRBJ1-6	CASSETHLTGMGSPLHF	TGTGCCAGCAGTGAAACCCATCTGACAGGGATGGGATCACCCCTCCACTTT
few	TRBD1	TRBV5-1	TRBJ2-7	CASSVSTDRVYEQYF	TGCGCCAGCAGCGTGAGTACGGACAGGGTCTACGAGCAGTACTTC
NA	NA	TRBV18	TRBJ2-1	CASSLRPGFSYNEQFF	TGTGCCAGCTCACTTCGTCCCGGCTTCTCCTACAATGAGCAGTTCTTC
NA	TRBD1	TRBV7-8	TRBJ1-2	CASSLVGQGARGYTF	TGTGCCAGCAGCTTAGTGGGACAGGGGGCGCGTGGCTACACCTTC
NA	NA	TRBV29-1	TRBJ1-1	CSVEQGLNTEAFF	TGCAGCGTTGAACAGGGGCTGAACACTGAAGCTTTCTTT
NA	NA	TRBV12-5	TRBJ2-5	CASGGTLDGTLSGETQYF	TGTGCTAGTGGTGGGACCCTGGACGGGACTTTAAGTGGGGAGACCCAGTACTTC
NA	NA	TRBV7-9	TRBJ1-1	CASSSEWNTEAFF	TGTGCCAGCAGCTCAGAATGGAACACTGAAGCTTTCTTT
NA	NA	TRBV9	TRBJ1-3	CASSVGLSGNTIYF	TGTGCCAGCAGCGTAGGGCTGAGCGGAAACACCATATATTTT
NA	NA	TRBV11-2	TRBJ2-3	CASSLEAGATDTQYF	TGTGCCAGCAGCTTAGAGGCGGGGGCGACGGATACGCAGTATTTT
few	NA	TRBV12-5	TRBJ2-3	CASGLDRSTDTQYF	TGTGCTAGTGGCCTGGACAGATCCACAGATACGCAGTATTTT
NA	NA	TRBV7-2	TRBJ2-7	CASSFPEGSSYEQYF	TGTGCCAGCAGCTTCCCCGAAGGGTCCTCCTACGAGCAGTACTTC
NA	NA	TRBV6-5	TRBJ2-7	CASSWGAAYEQYF	TGTGCCAGCAGTTGGGGGGCTGCCTACGAGCAGTACTTC
NA	NA	TRBV9	TRBJ2-7	CASSVESGSEQYF	TGTGCCAGCAGCGTAGAATCCGGCTCCGAGCAGTACTTC
NA	NA	TRBV6-6	TRBJ1-2	CASSYTERGNYGYTF	TGTGCCAGCAGTTACACCGAGAGGGGGAACTATGGCTACACCTTC
NA	NA	TRBV19	TRBJ2-7	CASSILDRSGEQYF	TGTGCCAGTAGTATCTTAGACAGGTCAGGGGAGCAGTACTTC
NA	NA	TRBV4-1	TRBJ1-2	CASSQVSGSYGYTF	TGCGCCAGCAGCCAAGTCTCCGGGTCCTATGGCTACACCTTC
NA	NA	TRBV6-5	TRBJ1-3	CASSLRGGNTIYF	TGTGCCAGCAGTCTACGGGGTGGAAACACCATATATTTT
NA	NA	TRBV11-2	TRBJ2-7	CASSHLGEEQYF	TGTGCCAGCAGCCACCTGGGGGAGGAGCAGTACTTC
NA	TRBD1	TRBV7-2	TRBJ1-5	CASSLGGQGAQHSNQPQHF	TGTGCCAGCAGCTTAGGCGGACAGGGGGCCCAGCATAGCAATCAGCCCCAGCATTTT
once	NA	TRBV11-3	TRBJ2-5	CASSQTLTGKQETQYF	TGTGCCAGCAGCCAAACCCTAACAGGAAAACAAGAGACCCAGTACTTC
NA	TRBD2	TRBV19	TRBJ2-2	CASSKTSGGNTGELFF	TGTGCCAGTAGTAAAACTAGCGGGGGGAACACCGGGGAGCTGTTTTTT
NA	TRBD2	TRBV11-2	TRBJ2-5	CASSLGLAQETQYF	TGTGCCAGCAGCTTAGGACTAGCGCAAGAGACCCAGTACTTC
NA	NA	TRBV30	TRBJ1-3	CAWTRDGGSGNTIYF	TGTGCCTGGACTCGGGACGGAGGCTCTGGAAACACCATATATTTT
NA	NA	TRBV2	TRBJ1-1	CASSVGMNTEAFF	TGTGCCAGCAGTGTGGGGATGAACACTGAAGCTTTCTTT
NA	TRBD2	TRBV5-1	TRBJ2-2	CASSLAKGGRNGELFF	TGCGCCAGCAGCTTGGCCAAGGGAGGGCGTAACGGGGAGCTGTTTTTT
NA	NA	TRBV27	TRBJ1-4	CASSFRNEKLFF	TGTGCCAGCAGTTTCAGGAATGAAAAACTGTTTTTT
NA	TRBD2	TRBV4-3	TRBJ2-3	CASSQDPGLVTDTQYF	TGCGCCAGCAGCCAAGATCCGGGACTAGTAACAGATACGCAGTATTTT
few	NA	TRBV4-1	TRBJ1-2	CASSQEYGTGIGGYTF	TGCGCCAGCAGCCAAGAATATGGGACGGGAATTGGTGGCTACACCTTC
NA	TRBD2	TRBV19	TRBJ2-6	CASSSLAGGTGANVLTF	TGTGCCAGTAGTTCGCTAGCGGGGGGGACTGGGGCCAACGTCCTGACTTTC
once	TRBD1	TRBV4-3	TRBJ1-4	CASSPTGTGGEKLFF	TGCGCCAGCAGCCCAACCGGGACAGGGGGAGAAAAACTGTTTTTT
NA	NA	TRBV7-2	TRBJ2-1	CASSLSGEQFF	TGTGCCAGCAGCTTAAGTGGTGAGCAGTTCTTC
NA	NA	TRBV4-3	TRBJ2-3	CASSQGWGAVTDTQYF	TGCGCCAGCAGCCAAGGGTGGGGGGCTGTCACAGATACGCAGTATTTT
NA	NA	TRBV7-3	TRBJ2-3	CASSLRGRTLSTDTQYF	TGTGCCAGCAGCTTAAGAGGGAGGACACTTAGCACAGATACGCAGTATTTT
NA	NA	TRBV9	TRBJ1-2	CASSEYTTSNYGYTF	TGTGCCAGCAGCGAATATACCACTTCTAACTATGGCTACACCTTC
NA	TRBD2	TRBV5-1	TRBJ2-3	CASSPSRGGTSTDTQYF	TGCGCCAGCAGCCCCTCGCGGGGGGGAACTAGCACAGATACGCAGTATTTT
NA	NA	TRBV10-3	TRBJ1-2	CAISDVGFYGYTF	TGTGCCATCAGTGATGTGGGGTTCTATGGCTACACCTTC
NA	NA	TRBV12-5	TRBJ1-3	CASGLRVSSYSSGNTIYF	TGTGCTAGTGGTTTAAGGGTTTCTTCTTATAGCTCTGGAAACACCATATATTTT